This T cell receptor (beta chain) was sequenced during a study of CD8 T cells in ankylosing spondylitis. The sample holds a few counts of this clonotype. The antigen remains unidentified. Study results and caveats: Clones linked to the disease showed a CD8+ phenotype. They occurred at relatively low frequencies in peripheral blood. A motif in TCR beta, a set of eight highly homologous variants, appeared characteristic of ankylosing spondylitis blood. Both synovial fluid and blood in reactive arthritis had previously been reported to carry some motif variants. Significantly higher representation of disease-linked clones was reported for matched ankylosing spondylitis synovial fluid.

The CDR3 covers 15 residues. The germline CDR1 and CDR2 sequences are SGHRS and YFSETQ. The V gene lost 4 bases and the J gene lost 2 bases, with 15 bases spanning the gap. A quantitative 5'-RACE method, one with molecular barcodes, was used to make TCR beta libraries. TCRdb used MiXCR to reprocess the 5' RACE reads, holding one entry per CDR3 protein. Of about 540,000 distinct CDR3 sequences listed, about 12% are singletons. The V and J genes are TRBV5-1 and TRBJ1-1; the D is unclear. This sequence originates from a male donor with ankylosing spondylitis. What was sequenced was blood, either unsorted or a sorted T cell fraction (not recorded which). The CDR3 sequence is CASSPIGMGNTEAFF. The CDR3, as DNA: TGCGCCAGCAGCCCTATAGGGATGGGTAACACTGAAGCTTTCTTT.